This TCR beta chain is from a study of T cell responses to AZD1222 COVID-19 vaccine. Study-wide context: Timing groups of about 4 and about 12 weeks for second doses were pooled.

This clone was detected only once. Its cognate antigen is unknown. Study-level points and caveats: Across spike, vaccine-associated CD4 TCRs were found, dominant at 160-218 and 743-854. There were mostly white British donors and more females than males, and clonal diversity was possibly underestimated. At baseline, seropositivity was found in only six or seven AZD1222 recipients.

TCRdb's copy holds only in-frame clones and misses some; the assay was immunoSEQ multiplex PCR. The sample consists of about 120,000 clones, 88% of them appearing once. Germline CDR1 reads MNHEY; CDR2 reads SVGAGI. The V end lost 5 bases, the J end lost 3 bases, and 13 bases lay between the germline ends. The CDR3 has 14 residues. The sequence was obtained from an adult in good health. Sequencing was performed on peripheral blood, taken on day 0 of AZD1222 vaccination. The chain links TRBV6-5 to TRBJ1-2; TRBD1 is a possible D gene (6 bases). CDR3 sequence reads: CASSTATGDYGYTF. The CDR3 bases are TGTGCCAGCAGTACGGCGACAGGAGACTATGGCTACACCTTC.